This entry is about one T cell receptor beta chain. Its target is unknown. This entry comes from a study of T cell repertoires in cytomegalovirus infection. One entry per CDR3 protein results from TCRdb running MiXCR on the reads. The sample contains roughly 80,000 distinct CDR3 sequences, under 30% of which appear only once. Germline CDR1 and CDR2: SGHVS and FQNEAQ. The V end was cut by 1 base, the J end by 7 bases, with 14 bases between. CDR3 length equals 14 residues. Sample: CD8+ T cells from cultured PBMCs, taken from culture after CMV antigen stimulation. The gene calls are TRBV7-8 and TRBJ2-7, with D perhaps TRBD2 (5 bases). The sequence was collected from a human donor in good health (CMV status not recorded). Some clones in this sample may be carry-over from other donors' samples. The DNA of the CDR3 is TGTGCCAGCAGCTTAGGGACTGCTGTAGGGGAGCAGTACTTC. This gives the protein CASSLGTAVGEQYF.